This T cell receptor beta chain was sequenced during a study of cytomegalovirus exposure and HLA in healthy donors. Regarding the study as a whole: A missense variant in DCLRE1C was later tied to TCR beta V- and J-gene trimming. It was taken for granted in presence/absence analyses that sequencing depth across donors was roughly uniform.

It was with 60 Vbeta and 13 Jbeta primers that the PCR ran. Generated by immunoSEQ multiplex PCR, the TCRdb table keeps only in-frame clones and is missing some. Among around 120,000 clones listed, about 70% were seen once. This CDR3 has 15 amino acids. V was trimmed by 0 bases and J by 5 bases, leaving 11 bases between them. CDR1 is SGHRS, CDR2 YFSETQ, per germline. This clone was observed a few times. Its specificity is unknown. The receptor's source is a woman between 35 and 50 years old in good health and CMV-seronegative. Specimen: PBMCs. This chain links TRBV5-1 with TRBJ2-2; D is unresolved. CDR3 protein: CASSLGSSRTGELFF. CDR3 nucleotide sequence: TGCGCCAGCAGCTTGGGGAGTTCGCGAACCGGGGAGCTGTTTTTT.